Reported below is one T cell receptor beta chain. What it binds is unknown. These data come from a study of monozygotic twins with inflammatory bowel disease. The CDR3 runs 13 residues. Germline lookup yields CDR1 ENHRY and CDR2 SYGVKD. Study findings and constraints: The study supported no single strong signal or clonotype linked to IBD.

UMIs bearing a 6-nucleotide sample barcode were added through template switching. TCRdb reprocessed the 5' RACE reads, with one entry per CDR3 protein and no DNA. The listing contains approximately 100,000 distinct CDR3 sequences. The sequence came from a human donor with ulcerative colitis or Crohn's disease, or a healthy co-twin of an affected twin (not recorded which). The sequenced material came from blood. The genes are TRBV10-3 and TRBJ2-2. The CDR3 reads CAGRQTNTGELFF.